A single sample gave rise to the 15 T cell receptor beta chains below, sequenced in a study of T cells after somatic rescue of genetic block (dated by TCRdb to the early 2020s). Library generation was performed with the immunoSEQ multiplex PCR assay. TCRdb mirrors the immuneACCESS table, restricted to in-frame sequences. Some clones are absent from its copies; in checked studies, under half trace to an unresolved V gene, and the reason for the others is unknown. This sample lists more than 65,000 clones; about nine tenths were detected once. The ten most abundant clones make up approximately 2.7% of the sample. The source material was peripheral blood mononuclear cells (PBMCs). These receptors came from a man aged 25-45 years.

This chain uses TRBV18 with TRBJ2-3; no reliable D call. V was pared by 1 base and J by 5 bases, with 10 bases between. CDR1 and CDR2 from the germline V gene are KGHSH and LQKENI. The CDR3 has 14 amino acids. CDR3 loop: CASSPLDLGDTQYF. The CDR3 coding sequence is TGTGCCAGCTCACCACTAGACCTAGGAGATACGCAGTATTTT.

The chain employs TRBV20-1 and TRBJ2-1; possibly TRBD2 for D (5 bases). Germline CDR1 is DFQATT and CDR2 is SNEGSKA (reference sequence). The CDR3 is 10 residues long. The V end was cut by 4 bases, the J end by 7 bases, with 5 bases between. The CDR3 region is CSAKRNEQFF. The CDR3 DNA follows: TGCAGTGCTAAGCGGAATGAGCAGTTCTTC.

The chain combines TRBV29-1 with TRBJ2-7, with a tentative D call TRBD1 (5 bases). Germline values: CDR1 SQVTM, CDR2 ANQGSEA. V was clipped by 4 bases and J by 2 bases, with 12 bases between them. CDR3 length: 13 residues. The CDR3 region is CSVGIGQPYEQYF. CDR3 DNA sequence: TGCAGCGTTGGTATCGGACAACCCTACGAGCAGTACTTC.

The chain links TRBV6-5 to TRBJ2-7, with 11 bases lining up with TRBD1. The CDR3 is 14 residues long. Germline V gives CDR1 MNHEY, CDR2 SVGAGI. V gave up 8 bases and J gave up 4 bases; unmatched junction bases: 7. This chain's CDR3 is CASSQDRGLYEQYF. For the CDR3, the DNA is TGTGCCAGCTCCCAGGACAGGGGGCTATACGAGCAGTACTTC.

The chain has TRBV10-1 and TRBJ2-1, with 7 bases identical to TRBD2. The CDR3 runs to 16 residues. From germline, CDR1 is WNHNN and CDR2 SYGVQD (reference sequence). The V and J ends lost 5 bases and 3 bases, in that order; junction bases with no gene match: 10. The CDR3 loop is CASSSTEASGYNEQFF. Written as DNA, the CDR3 is TGCGCCAGCAGTTCGACAGAGGCTAGCGGCTACAATGAGCAGTTCTTC.

V usage is TRBV5-4 and J usage is TRBJ2-1; 11 bases are a match to TRBD2. V was pared by 4 bases and J by 10 bases, with 10 bases of the junction left unmatched. Germline V gene lookup returns CDR1 SGHNT and CDR2 YYREEE (reference sequence). The CDR3 loop spans 15 amino acids. DNA for the CDR3: TGTGCCAGCAGCGCGGGCACTAGCGGGAGACTGGAGCAGTTCTTC. It translates to CASSAGTSGRLEQFF.

This chain links TRBV6-5 with TRBJ1-4; D is perhaps TRBD1 (5 bases). Germline V gives CDR1 MNHEY, CDR2 SVGAGI. The CDR3 runs 14 residues. The ends were cut back, 6 bases at V and 5 bases at J, with 13 bases in the middle. The CDR3 loop reads CASSWGGENEKLFF. The DNA for the CDR3 is TGTGCCAGCAGCTGGGGGGGGGAAAATGAAAAACTGTTTTTT.

The V and J genes are TRBV19 and TRBJ2-1; 8 bases match TRBD1. Germline V gene sequence: CDR1 LNHDA, CDR2 SQIVND (reference sequence). The junction had 9 bases not matched to a gene; V was cut back by 7 bases and J by 4 bases. The length of the CDR3 is 15 residues. CDR3 sequence (DNA): TGTGCCAGTAACTCCGGGACAGGCAATTACAATGAGCAGTTCTTC. Amino acids: CASNSGTGNYNEQFF.

This clone was observed once. V is TRBV28 and J is TRBJ2-7, with 12 bases fitting TRBD2. Trimming removed 5 bases from V and 7 bases from J; junction bases left unmatched: 9. CDR3 size: 15 residues. Per the germline V gene, CDR1 is MDHEN and CDR2 is SYDVKM. The chain's CDR3 is CASSKTSGSSGEQYF. The CDR3 coding sequence is TGTGCCAGCAGTAAGACTAGCGGGAGTAGTGGTGAGCAGTACTTC. The complete variable domain, with remaining parts taken from reference TRBV28 and TRBJ2-7, reads DVKVTQSSRYLVKRTGEKVFLECVQDMDHENMFWYRQDPGLGLRLIYFSYDVKMKEKGDIPEGYSVSREKKERFSLILESASTNQTSMYLCASSKTSGSSGEQYFGPGTRLTVT.

The rearrangement joins TRBV10-2 to TRBJ2-1; 8 positions match TRBD2. Germline V lookup: CDR1 WSHSY, CDR2 SAAADI. Trimming at V came to 2 bases and at J to 9 bases, leaving 15 bases not matched to a gene. The CDR3 has 17 residues. In DNA form, the CDR3 reads TGCGCCAGCAGTGAGAGGCGAGCGGGAGTGAGTGGCGGTGAGCAGTTCTTC. Its translation: CASSERRAGVSGGEQFF.

With respect to this clone: The sample carries other DNA sequences with the same CDR3. The V call is TRBV2, the J call TRBJ2-5; D unresolved. V dropped 2 bases and J dropped 5 bases, with 3 bases sitting between them. CDR1 is SNHLY and CDR2 is FYNNEI in the germline V gene. This CDR3 has 11 residues. The CDR3: CASSERETQYF. The CDR3 bases are TGTGCCAGCAGTGAACGGGAGACCCAGTACTTC.

This chain joins TRBV11-2 and TRBJ2-2; TRBD2 agrees at 12 bases. Germline V gene lookup returns CDR1 SGHAT and CDR2 FQNNGV. The CDR3 loop spans 15 amino acids. V lost 7 bases to trimming and J lost 5 bases; unmatched junction nucleotides: 5. The CDR3 loop reads CASILLAGGTGELFF. The CDR3, as DNA: TGTGCCAGCATCCTCCTAGCGGGAGGGACCGGGGAGCTGTTTTTT. Drawing the rest from reference TRBV11-2 and TRBJ2-2, the complete variable domain is EAGVAQSPRYKIIEKRQSVAFWCNPISGHATLYWYQQILGQGPKLLIQFQNNGVVDDSQLPKDRFSAERLKGVDSTLKIQPAKLEDSAVYLCASILLAGGTGELFFGEGSRLTVL.

This chain uses TRBV15 with TRBJ2-3; 7 bases map to TRBD2. CDR3 length: 11 residues. CDR1 and CDR2 (germline): LNHNV, YYDKDF (reference sequence). V was pared by 8 bases and J by 4 bases, with 0 bases of the junction left unmatched. The chain's CDR3 is CATGGADTQYF. The CDR3 DNA reads TGTGCCACCGGGGGGGCAGATACGCAGTATTTT.

J is TRBJ1-6 and V is TRBV6-5; perhaps TRBD1 as D (5 bases). The CDR3 has 15 amino acids. CDR1 and CDR2 (germline): MNHEY, SVGAGI. The V and J ends lost 2 bases and 12 bases respectively, with 17 bases between them. CDR3 in amino acids: CASSYELSAGGPLHF. Here the CDR3 DNA reads TGTGCCAGCAGTTACGAGTTATCAGCCGGGGGACCCCTCCACTTT.

The chain links TRBV15 to TRBJ2-7; D unclear. The CDR3 has 13 amino acids. The germline CDR1 and CDR2 sequences are LNHNV and YYDKDF (reference sequence). Deletions cut 5 bases from V and 2 bases from J, with 10 bases between. The CDR3 protein is CATSAARAYEQYF. CDR3 nucleotides: TGTGCCACCAGCGCCGCGAGAGCCTACGAGCAGTACTTC.